This TCR beta chain was obtained from a study of T cell repertoires in cytomegalovirus infection. In its sample, this clonotype was seen many times. Antigen unknown. TCRdb called the reads again in MiXCR, with one record for every CDR3 protein. The profile covers about 310,000 distinct CDR3 sequences, with around 25% appearing a single time and approximately 12% taken by the ten largest. Losses at the gene ends were 2 bases for V and 4 bases for J; bases not matched to a gene: 14. The CDR3 is 18 amino acids. Per germline, CDR1 SGHTA and CDR2 FQGNSA. The sequence was obtained from a human donor in good health (CMV status not recorded). Some clones in this sample may be carry-over from other donors' samples. The sequencing here drew on cultured PBMCs, taken from culture after CMV antigen stimulation. The rearrangement links TRBV7-2 to TRBJ2-1; 7 bases line up with TRBD2. In DNA, the CDR3 is TGTGCCAGCAGCTTACCCCCTGGGGGGGAGCGGGTGTACAATGAGCAGTTCTTC. Its protein product is CASSLPPGGERVYNEQFF.